This T cell receptor beta chain was profiled in a study of blood T cell repertoires in COVID-19 (TCRdb year 2020). For the wider study: Samples covering the acute and convalescent phases of COVID-19 were provided by collaborators in the United States, Italy and Spain. The material from the prospective study consisted of cDNA or gDNA derived from T cells, B-cell-depleted T cells, or PBMCs. Subjects who had been exposed to COVID-19, were actively infected with it, or had recovered from it provided the deeply sampled blood TCRbeta repertoires that made up the dataset. The repertoires were released in a freely available public database intended as a resource for research on the immune response to SARS-CoV-2. Samples were obtained from the ongoing ImmuneRACE study (first 160 participants) and from 1,000 to 1,500 subjects provided by 6 global collaborators. A de-identified subject ID, COVID-19 status, age in years and sex were almost always included in the sample metadata. HLA class I and class II types, where available, came from metadata supplied by the sample provider rather than from assay-based typing.

Details on this clone: The antigen it recognizes is unknown. Per-base quality was not reported, and no clone a single base away is much larger than it.

TCRbeta CDR3 regions were amplified from genomic DNA using the immunoSEQ Assay, a bias-controlled multiplex PCR. The source study handled its data this way. The number of nucleated cells in each sample was estimated by amplification of reference gene primers within the assay. Sequence reads were collapsed and filtered to measure the absolute abundance of every unique TCRbeta CDR3 rearrangement. Productive Simpson clonality was computed per sample as the square root of Simpson's diversity index over productive rearrangements. TCRdb's version of the immuneACCESS table is confined to in-frame rearrangements and falls short of the full clone set. An unresolved V gene accounts for under half of the shortfall where checked; the remainder is of unknown origin. The V and J calls and clone size come from that table; D and trimming were worked out from the DNA. The sample table holds under 130,000 clones, of which 89% were seen once. Of the sample, roughly 18% falls within the top ten clones.

What the work shows at the level of the full study, not this receptor alone: How much clinical and demographic metadata was included differed by source and by participant, and the metadata was provided uncurated.

V loses 4 bases, J loses 0 bases, and the germline ends lie 14 bases apart. The germline V gene (reference sequence) gives CDR1 as SGHNT and CDR2 as YYREEE. Taken from cysteine to phenylalanine, the CDR3 has 15 residues. Here the CDR3 DNA is all that survives: 45 bases in frame from base 1. Whole blood was collected in K2EDTA tubes by collaborating institutions according to the institutions' own protocols. Collaborator samples were shipped for TCRbeta analysis as frozen whole blood, isolated PBMCs, or DNA extracted from either sample type. Here the chain combines TRBV5-4 and TRBJ2-7, with a weak D call of TRBD2 (5 bases match). This TCR came from a woman older than 75 in a cohort sampled during active COVID-19. What was sequenced was peripheral blood. In nucleotide form, the sequence is TGTGCCAGCAGCCCTCTAGCCGGGATCTCCTACGAGCAGTACTTC. This yields the protein CASSPLAGISYEQYF.